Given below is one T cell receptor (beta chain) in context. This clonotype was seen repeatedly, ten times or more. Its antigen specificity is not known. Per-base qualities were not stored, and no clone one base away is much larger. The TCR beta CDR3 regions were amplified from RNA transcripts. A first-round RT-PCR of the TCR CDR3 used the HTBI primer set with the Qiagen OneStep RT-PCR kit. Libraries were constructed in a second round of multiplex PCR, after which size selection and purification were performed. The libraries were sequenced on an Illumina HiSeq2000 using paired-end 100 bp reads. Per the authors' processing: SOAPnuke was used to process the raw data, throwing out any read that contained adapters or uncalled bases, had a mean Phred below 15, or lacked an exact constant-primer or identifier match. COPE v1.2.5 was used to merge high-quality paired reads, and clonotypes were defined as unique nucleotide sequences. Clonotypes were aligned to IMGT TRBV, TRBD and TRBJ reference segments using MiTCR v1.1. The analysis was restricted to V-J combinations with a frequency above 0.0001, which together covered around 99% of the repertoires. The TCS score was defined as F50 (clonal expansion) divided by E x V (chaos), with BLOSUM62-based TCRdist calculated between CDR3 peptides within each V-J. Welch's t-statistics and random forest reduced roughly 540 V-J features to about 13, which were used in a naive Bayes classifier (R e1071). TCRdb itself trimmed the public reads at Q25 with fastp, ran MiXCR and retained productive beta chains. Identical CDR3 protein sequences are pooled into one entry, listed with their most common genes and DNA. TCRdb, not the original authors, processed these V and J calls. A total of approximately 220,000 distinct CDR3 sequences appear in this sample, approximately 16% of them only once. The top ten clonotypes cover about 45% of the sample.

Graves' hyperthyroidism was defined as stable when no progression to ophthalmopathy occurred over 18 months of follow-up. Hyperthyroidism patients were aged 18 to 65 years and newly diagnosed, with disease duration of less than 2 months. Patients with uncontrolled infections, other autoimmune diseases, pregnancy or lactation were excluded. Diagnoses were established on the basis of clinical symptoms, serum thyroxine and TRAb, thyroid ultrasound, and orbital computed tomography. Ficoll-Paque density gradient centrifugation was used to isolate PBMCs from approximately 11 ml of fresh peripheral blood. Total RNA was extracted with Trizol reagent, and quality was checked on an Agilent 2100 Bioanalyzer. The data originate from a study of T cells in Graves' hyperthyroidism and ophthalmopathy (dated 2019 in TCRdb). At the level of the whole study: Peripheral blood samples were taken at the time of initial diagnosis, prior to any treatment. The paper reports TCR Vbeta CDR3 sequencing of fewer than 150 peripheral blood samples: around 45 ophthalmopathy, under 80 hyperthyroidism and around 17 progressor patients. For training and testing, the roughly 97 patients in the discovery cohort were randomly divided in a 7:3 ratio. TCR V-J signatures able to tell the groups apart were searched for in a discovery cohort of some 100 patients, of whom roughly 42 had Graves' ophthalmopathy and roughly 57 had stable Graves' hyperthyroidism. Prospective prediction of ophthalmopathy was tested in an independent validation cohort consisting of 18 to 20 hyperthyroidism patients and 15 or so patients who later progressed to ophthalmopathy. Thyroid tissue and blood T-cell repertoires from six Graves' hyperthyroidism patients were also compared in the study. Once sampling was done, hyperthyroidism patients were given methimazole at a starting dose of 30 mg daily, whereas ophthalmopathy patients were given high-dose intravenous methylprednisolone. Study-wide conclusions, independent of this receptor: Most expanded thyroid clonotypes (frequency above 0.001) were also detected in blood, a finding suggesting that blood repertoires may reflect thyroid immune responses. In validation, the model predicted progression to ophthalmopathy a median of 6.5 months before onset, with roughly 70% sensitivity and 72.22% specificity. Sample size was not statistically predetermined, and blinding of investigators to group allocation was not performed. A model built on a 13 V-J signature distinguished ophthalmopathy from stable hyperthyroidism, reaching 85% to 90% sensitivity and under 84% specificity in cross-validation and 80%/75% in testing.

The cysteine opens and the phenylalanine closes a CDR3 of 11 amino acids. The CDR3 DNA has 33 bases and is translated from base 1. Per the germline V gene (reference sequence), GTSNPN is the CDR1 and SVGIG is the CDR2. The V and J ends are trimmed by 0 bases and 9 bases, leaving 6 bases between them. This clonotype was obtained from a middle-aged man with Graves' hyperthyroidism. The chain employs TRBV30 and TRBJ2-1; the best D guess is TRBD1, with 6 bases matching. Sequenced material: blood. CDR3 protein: CAWSVGGEQFF. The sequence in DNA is TGTGCCTGGAGTGTAGGGGGTGAGCAGTTCTTC.